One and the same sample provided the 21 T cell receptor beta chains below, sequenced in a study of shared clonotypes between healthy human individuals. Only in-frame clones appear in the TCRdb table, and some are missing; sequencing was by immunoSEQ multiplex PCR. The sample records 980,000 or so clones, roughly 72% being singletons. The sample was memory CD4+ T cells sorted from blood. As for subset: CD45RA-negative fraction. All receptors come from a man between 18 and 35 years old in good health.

CDR3 DNA: TGTGCCAGCAGCGGCTTTGGCGGGGGATCCTCCTACGAGCAGTACTTC. Translated, it gives CASSGFGGGSSYEQYF. The rearrangement uses TRBV5-6 and TRBJ2-7; 7 bases fit TRBD2. The CDR3 has 16 residues. V dropped 4 bases and J dropped 0; count of bases not matched to a gene: 10. Germline CDR1 is SGHDT and CDR2 is YYEEEE.

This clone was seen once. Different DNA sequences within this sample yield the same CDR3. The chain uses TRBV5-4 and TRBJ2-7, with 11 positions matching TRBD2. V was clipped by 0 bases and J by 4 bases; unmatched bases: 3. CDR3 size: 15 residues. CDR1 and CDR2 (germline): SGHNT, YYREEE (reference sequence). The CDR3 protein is CASSLVASGRYEQYF. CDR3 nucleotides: TGTGCCAGCAGCTTGGTTGCTAGCGGGAGGTACGAGCAGTACTTC.

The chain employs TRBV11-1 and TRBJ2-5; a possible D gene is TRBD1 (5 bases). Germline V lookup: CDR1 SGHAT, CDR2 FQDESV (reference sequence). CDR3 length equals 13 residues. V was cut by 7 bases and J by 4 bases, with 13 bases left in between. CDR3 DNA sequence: TGTGCCAGCACCCCCAGGGTTGGAGAGACCCAGTACTTC. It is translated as CASTPRVGETQYF.

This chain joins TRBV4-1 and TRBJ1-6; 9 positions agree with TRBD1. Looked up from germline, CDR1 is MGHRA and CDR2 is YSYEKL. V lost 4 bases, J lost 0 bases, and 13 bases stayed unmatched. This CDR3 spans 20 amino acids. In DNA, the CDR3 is TGCGCCAGCAGCCGGCTTACCGGGACAGGGACGAGCTCCTATAATTCACCCCTCCACTTT. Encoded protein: CASSRLTGTGTSSYNSPLHF.

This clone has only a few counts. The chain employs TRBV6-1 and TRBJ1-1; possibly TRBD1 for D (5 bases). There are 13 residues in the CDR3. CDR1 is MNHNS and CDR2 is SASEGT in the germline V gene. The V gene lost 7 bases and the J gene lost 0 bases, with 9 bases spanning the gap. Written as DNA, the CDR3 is TGTGCCAGCAATCCAGGGATGAACACTGAAGCTTTCTTT. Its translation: CASNPGMNTEAFF.

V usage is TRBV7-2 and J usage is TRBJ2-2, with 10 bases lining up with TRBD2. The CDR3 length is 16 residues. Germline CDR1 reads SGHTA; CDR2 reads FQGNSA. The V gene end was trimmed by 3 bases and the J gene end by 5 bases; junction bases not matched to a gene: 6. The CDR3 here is CASSFPSGRGTGELFF. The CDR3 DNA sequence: TGTGCCAGCAGCTTTCCTAGCGGGAGAGGTACCGGGGAGCTGTTTTTT.

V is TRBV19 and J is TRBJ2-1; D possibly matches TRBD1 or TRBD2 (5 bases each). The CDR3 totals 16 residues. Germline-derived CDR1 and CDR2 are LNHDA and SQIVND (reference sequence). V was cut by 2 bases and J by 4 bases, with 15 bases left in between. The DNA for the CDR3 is TGTGCCAGTAGTATATCGCCCGGGGCGGATTACAATGAGCAGTTCTTC. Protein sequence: CASSISPGADYNEQFF.

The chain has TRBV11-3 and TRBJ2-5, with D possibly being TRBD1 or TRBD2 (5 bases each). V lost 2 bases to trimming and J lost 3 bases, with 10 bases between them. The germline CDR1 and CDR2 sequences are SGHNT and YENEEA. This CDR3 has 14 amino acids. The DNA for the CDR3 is TGTGCCAGCAGCTTACGGGGACGTGAAGAGACCCAGTACTTC. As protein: CASSLRGREETQYF.

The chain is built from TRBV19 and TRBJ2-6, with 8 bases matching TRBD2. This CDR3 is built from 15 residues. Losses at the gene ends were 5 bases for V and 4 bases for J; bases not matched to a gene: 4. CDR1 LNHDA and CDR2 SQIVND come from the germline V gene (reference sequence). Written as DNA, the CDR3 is TGTGCCAGTAGTTATAGCGGGGCCGGGGCCAACGTCCTGACTTTC. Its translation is CASSYSGAGANVLTF.

CDR3 protein: CASSSFTGGTGELFF. The CDR3 bases are TGTGCCAGCAGTTCTTTTACGGGGGGCACCGGGGAGCTGTTTTTT. J is TRBJ2-2 and V is TRBV2; 7 bases match TRBD2. From germline, CDR1 is SNHLY and CDR2 FYNNEI. This CDR3 has 15 residues. Trimming took 5 bases from V and 4 from J; bases not matched to a gene: 7.

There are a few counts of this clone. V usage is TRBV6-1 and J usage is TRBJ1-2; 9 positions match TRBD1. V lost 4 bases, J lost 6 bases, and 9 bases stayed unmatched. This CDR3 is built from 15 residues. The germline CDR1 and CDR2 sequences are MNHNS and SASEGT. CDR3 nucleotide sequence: TGTGCCAGCAGTGTAGACCGAGGACAGGGGAATGGCTACACCTTC. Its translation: CASSVDRGQGNGYTF.

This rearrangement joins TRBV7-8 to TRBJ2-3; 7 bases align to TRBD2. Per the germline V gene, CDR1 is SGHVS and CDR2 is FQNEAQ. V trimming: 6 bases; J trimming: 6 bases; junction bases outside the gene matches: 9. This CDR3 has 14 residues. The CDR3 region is CASSPSGLGDTQYF. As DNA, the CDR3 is TGTGCCAGCAGTCCTAGCGGTCTGGGGGATACGCAGTATTTT.

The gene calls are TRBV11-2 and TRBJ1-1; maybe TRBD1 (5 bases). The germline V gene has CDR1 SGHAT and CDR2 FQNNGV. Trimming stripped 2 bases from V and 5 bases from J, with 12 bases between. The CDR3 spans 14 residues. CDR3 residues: CASSLTAGGTEAFF. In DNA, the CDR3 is TGTGCCAGCAGCTTAACCGCCGGGGGTACTGAAGCTTTCTTT.

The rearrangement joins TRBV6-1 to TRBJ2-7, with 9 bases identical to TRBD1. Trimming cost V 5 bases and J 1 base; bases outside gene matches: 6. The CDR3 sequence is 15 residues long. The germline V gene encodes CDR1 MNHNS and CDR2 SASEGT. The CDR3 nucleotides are TGTGCCAGCAGTATGACAGGGGGGGCTTCCTACGAGCAGTACTTC. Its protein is CASSMTGGASYEQYF.

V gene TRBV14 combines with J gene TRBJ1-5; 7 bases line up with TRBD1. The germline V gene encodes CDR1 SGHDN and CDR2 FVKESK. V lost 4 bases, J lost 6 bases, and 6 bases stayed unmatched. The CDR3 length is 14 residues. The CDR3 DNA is TGTGCCAGCAGCCGGGGGGCAGGGGGTCAGCCCCAGCATTTT. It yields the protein CASSRGAGGQPQHF.

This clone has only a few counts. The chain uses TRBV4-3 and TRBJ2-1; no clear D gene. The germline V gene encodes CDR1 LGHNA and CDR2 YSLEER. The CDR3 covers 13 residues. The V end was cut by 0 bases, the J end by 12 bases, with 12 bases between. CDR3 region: CASSQDKGLGQFF. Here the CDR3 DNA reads TGCGCCAGCAGCCAAGATAAAGGGCTCGGGCAGTTCTTC.

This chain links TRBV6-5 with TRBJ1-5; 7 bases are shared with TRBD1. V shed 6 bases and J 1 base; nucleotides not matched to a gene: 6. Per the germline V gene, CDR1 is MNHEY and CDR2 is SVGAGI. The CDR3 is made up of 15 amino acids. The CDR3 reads CASRTEGASNQPQHF. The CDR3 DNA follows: TGTGCCAGCAGAACTGAGGGGGCGAGCAATCAGCCCCAGCATTTT.

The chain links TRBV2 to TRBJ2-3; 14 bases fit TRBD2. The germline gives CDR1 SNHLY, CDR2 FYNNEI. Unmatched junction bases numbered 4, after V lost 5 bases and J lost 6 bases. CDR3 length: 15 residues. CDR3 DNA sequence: TGTGCCAGCAGTCCAGGGACTAGCGGGGGCGATACGCAGTATTTT. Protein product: CASSPGTSGGDTQYF. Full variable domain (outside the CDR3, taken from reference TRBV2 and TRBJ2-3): EPEVTQTPSHQVTQMGQEVILRCVPISNHLYFYWYRQILGQKVEFLVSFYNNEISEKSEIFDDQFSVERPDGSNFTLKIRSTKLEDSAMYFCASSPGTSGGDTQYFGPGTRLTVL.

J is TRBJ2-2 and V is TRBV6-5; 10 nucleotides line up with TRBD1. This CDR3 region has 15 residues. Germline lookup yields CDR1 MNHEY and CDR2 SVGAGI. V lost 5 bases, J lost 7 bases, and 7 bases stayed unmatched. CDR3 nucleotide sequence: TGTGCCAGCAGTCCGGGACAGGGGAGGGTCGGGGAGCTGTTTTTT. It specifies CASSPGQGRVGELFF.

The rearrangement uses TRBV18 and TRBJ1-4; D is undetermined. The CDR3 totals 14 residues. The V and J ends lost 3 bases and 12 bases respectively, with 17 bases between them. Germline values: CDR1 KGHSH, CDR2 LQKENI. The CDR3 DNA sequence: TGTGCCAGCTCACCCCAGGCTTTCAATGGGGAACTGTTTTTT. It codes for CASSPQAFNGELFF.

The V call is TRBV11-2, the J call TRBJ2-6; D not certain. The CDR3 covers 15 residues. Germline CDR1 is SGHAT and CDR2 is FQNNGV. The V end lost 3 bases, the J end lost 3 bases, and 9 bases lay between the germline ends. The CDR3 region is CASSLGKRGANVLTF. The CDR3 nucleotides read TGTGCCAGCAGCTTGGGGAAACGTGGGGCCAACGTCCTGACTTTC. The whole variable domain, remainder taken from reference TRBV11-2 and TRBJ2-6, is EAGVAQSPRYKIIEKRQSVAFWCNPISGHATLYWYQQILGQGPKLLIQFQNNGVVDDSQLPKDRFSAERLKGVDSTLKIQPAKLEDSAVYLCASSLGKRGANVLTFGAGSRLTVL.